This T cell receptor beta chain was identified during a study of regulatory T cells in long-lasting Graves disease. Study-level points and caveats: The researchers studied only peripheral blood, not thyroid tissue. Persistent disease was characterized by preferential usage of TRBV28, TRBJ1-2 and TRBJ2-5.

This CDR3 region has 16 residues. Germline CDR1 and CDR2: SEHNR and FQNEAQ (reference sequence). V lost 1 base, J lost 6 bases, and 7 bases stayed unmatched. As for this clonotype: Antigen unknown.

The time point was: newly diagnosed GD, antithyroid drugs for less than 3 months. Scientists built the TCR library using RNA that was extracted from PBMCs. The authors built TCR beta libraries using iRepertoire HTBI primers and Arm-PCR of CDR3 regions. Via MiXCR, TCRdb re-called the multiplex PCR reads, giving one row per CDR3 protein. The table has about 440,000 distinct CDR3 sequences, roughly 15% seen once. The same data also went into a second study, on T cells in Graves' hyperthyroidism and ophthalmopathy. That publication notes: The study excluded patients with uncontrolled infection, other autoimmune disease, pregnancy or lactation.

The rearrangement links TRBV7-9 to TRBJ2-1; 9 bases match TRBD2. This clonotype was obtained from a woman aged 30 to 39 with Graves disease. This material consisted of peripheral blood mononuclear cells (PBMCs), taken at new diagnosis, from a patient treated with antithyroid drugs. CDR3 in DNA: TGTGCCAGCAGCTTAGTTGCGGGAGGGCCGCTCAATGAGCAGTTCTTC. Translating gives CASSLVAGGPLNEQFF.